These T cell receptor beta chains were read from a single sample in a study of blood T cell repertoires in COVID-19. This table comes from immunoSEQ multiplex PCR, and its TCRdb copy is limited to in-frame clones, with some not included. The table lists 93,000 or so clones, around 84% of them singletons. The sample taken for sequencing was peripheral blood. The receptors shown here come from a human donor in a cohort sampled during active COVID-19. Each CDR3 is given with its conserved first and last residue. D genes are given only for firm matches. For some rows the clone size is stated as once, few or many, or as a class when expanded; others skip it.

j_call | clone_size | v_call | d_call | cdr3_nt | cdr3_aa
TRBJ2-3 | - | TRBV5-1 | TRBD1 | TGCGCCAGCAGCTGGCAGGACAGGGGGATGAGAGATACGCAGTATTTT | CASSWQDRGMRDTQYF
TRBJ1-1 | - | TRBV11-3 | - | TGTGCCAGCAGCTTAGCGGGATCGAACACTGAAGCTTTCTTT | CASSLAGSNTEAFF
TRBJ2-2 | - | TRBV25-1 | - | TGTGCCAGCAGTGACACAGGACCCACGAACACCGGGGAGCTGTTTTTT | CASSDTGPTNTGELFF
TRBJ2-6 | - | TRBV7-9 | - | TGTGCCAGCAGCTTAGCTGGGGCTAGGGGAGGGGCCAACGTCCTGACTTTC | CASSLAGARGGANVLTF
TRBJ2-1 | - | TRBV7-9 | TRBD2 | TGTGCCAGCAGCCAAAGGACTAGCGGGGGCCAGAAGCAGTTCTTC | CASSQRTSGGQKQFF
TRBJ2-1 | - | TRBV9 | - | TGTGCCAGCGGGAGAACCTACAATGAGCAGTTCTTC | CASGRTYNEQFF
TRBJ2-7 | - | TRBV19 | - | TGTGCCAGTAGTACCTACCCCCGACAGGATGGGGGCTACTACGAGCAGTACTTC | CASSTYPRQDGGYYEQYF
TRBJ2-3 | - | TRBV10-3 | - | TGTGCCATCAGTGATTCCGAAGGGGTCACAGATACGCAGTATTTT | CAISDSEGVTDTQYF
TRBJ1-1 | - | TRBV6-5 | - | TGTGCCAGCAGTTACTCGACAGGTACCACTGAAGCTTTCTTT | CASSYSTGTTEAFF
TRBJ1-2 | - | TRBV15 | TRBD1 | TGTGCCACCAGCAGGGGACAGGGGGTAGGTGACTATGGCTACACCTTC | CATSRGQGVGDYGYTF
TRBJ1-2 | - | TRBV6-5 | - | TGTGCCAGCAGAGACTACGGTACACTGGGCTACACCTTC | CASRDYGTLGYTF
TRBJ2-7 | - | TRBV6-5 | TRBD1 | TGTGCCAGTAAAAGACAGGGGGCTAACTACGAGCAGTACTTC | CASKRQGANYEQYF
TRBJ2-3 | - | TRBV2 | TRBD2 | TGTGCCAGCAGTGAAGCGGGTAGCGGGGGGGCCGGCACAGATACGCAGTATTTT | CASSEAGSGGAGTDTQYF
TRBJ1-5 | once | TRBV13 | - | TGTGCCAGCAGCTTAGCGGCTGGGGCGTATAGCAATCAGCCCCAGCATTTT | CASSLAAGAYSNQPQHF
TRBJ1-2 | few | TRBV7-3 | TRBD1 | TGTGCCAGCAGCACGACAGGGGGATTGTATGGCTACACCTTC | CASSTTGGLYGYTF
TRBJ2-7 | - | TRBV4-2 | - | TGTGCCAGCAGCCAAGACTACCCTCTAGGCTCCTACGAGCAGTACTTC | CASSQDYPLGSYEQYF
TRBJ1-2 | - | TRBV5-4 | - | TGTGCCAGCAGCTTGAATAACGGCTATGGCTACACCTTC | CASSLNNGYGYTF
TRBJ1-2 | - | TRBV6-5 | TRBD1 | TGTGCCAGCAGTTACGACAGGGCGGGCGGCTACACCTTC | CASSYDRAGGYTF
TRBJ1-2 | - | TRBV5-1 | TRBD1 | TGCGCCAGCAGCCCCGAAGGACAGGGGTTGGCCTATGGCTACACCTTC | CASSPEGQGLAYGYTF
TRBJ2-7 | - | TRBV19 | TRBD2 | TGTGCCAGTAACGAGGGGGCTAGCGGGGGGCCGGTGCAGTACTTC | CASNEGASGGPVQYF
TRBJ2-1 | - | TRBV5-1 | - | TGCGCCAGCAGCCCCTGGCAGGGAAGCTCCTACAATGAGCAGTTCTTC | CASSPWQGSSYNEQFF
TRBJ1-3 | - | TRBV3-1/TRBV3-2 | TRBD1 | TGTGCCAGCAGCCGACTACAGGGGGCAAGTTGGAACACCATATATTTT | CASSRLQGASWNTIYF
TRBJ1-1 | few | TRBV29-1 | - | TGCAGCGTTGCTTGGGCAGGGGAATGGACTGAAGCTTTCTTT | CSVAWAGEWTEAFF
TRBJ2-5 | once | TRBV7-9 | TRBD1 | TGTGCCAGCAGCCCGCAGGGGGCCTCCCAGGGGGCCCAGTACTTC | CASSPQGASQGAQYF
TRBJ1-1 | - | TRBV2 | - | TGTGCCAGCAGTGAAGCGCTAGTAAGGTCGACTGAAGCTTTCTTT | CASSEALVRSTEAFF
TRBJ1-2 | - | TRBV6-6 | - | TGTGCCAGCAGTCGGGTGGACAGTAACTATGGCTACACCTTC | CASSRVDSNYGYTF
TRBJ2-1 | - | TRBV13 | - | TGTGCCAGCAGCTTAGGTGGGACATCCTACAATGAGCAGTTCTTC | CASSLGGTSYNEQFF
TRBJ2-6 | - | TRBV19 | - | TGTGCCAGTAGACCGGACAGTCCTGGGGCCAACGTCCTGACTTTC | CASRPDSPGANVLTF
TRBJ1-6 | - | TRBV2 | - | TGTGCCAGCAGTTTACAACCGGGAACAAATTCACCCCTCCACTTT | CASSLQPGTNSPLHF
TRBJ2-2 | - | TRBV3-1/TRBV3-2 | TRBD1 | TGTGCCAGCAGCCATCGACAGGGTGCCGGGGAGCTGTTTTTT | CASSHRQGAGELFF
TRBJ2-1 | - | TRBV9 | TRBD2 | TGTGCCAGCAGCGCCCTAGCGGGGGGGCCGGAGAATGAGCAGTTCTTC | CASSALAGGPENEQFF
TRBJ1-4 | - | TRBV6-5 | - | TGTGCCAGCAGTAGTGGGGGGTTGGGGGAAAAACTGTTTTTT | CASSSGGLGEKLFF
TRBJ1-1 | - | TRBV19 | - | TGTGCCAGTAAGTGGGAGTCAGCGTACACTGAAGCTTTCTTT | CASKWESAYTEAFF
TRBJ2-6 | - | TRBV5-6 | TRBD2 | TGTGCCAGCAGCTTAGCGGGATCTGGGGCCAACGTCCTGACTTTC | CASSLAGSGANVLTF
TRBJ1-1 | - | TRBV3-1/TRBV3-2 | - | TGTGCCAGCAGCCAAGACAGGGTGAACACTGAAGCTTTCTTT | CASSQDRVNTEAFF
TRBJ1-1 | - | TRBV6-4 | - | TGTGCCAGCAGTGACTCAGGGGGGAACACTGAAGCTTTCTTT | CASSDSGGNTEAFF
TRBJ2-1 | - | TRBV7-3 | TRBD2 | TGTGCCAGCAGCGCCGGGACTAGATCAAATGAGCAGTTCTTC | CASSAGTRSNEQFF
TRBJ1-6 | - | TRBV5-1 | TRBD1 | TGCGCCAGCAGCTGGGGGACAGAGAATTCACCCCTCCACTTT | CASSWGTENSPLHF
TRBJ1-1 | - | TRBV6-2/TRBV6-3 | - | TGTGCCAGCAGTTACCTAGTGGCGAACACTGAAGCTTTCTTT | CASSYLVANTEAFF
TRBJ1-2 | once | TRBV5-8 | TRBD1 | TGTGCCAGCAGCAGCGACAGGGTTTTAGGCTACACCTTC | CASSSDRVLGYTF
TRBJ2-3 | - | TRBV1 | - | TGCACCAGCTCCGATACTACAGATACGCAGTATTTT | CTSSDTTDTQYF
TRBJ2-3 | - | TRBV5-6 | TRBD2 | TGTGCCAGCAGCTTGGCGGGAGGAGTTACGCAGTATTTT | CASSLAGGVTQYF
TRBJ2-7 | - | TRBV19 | TRBD1 | TGTGCCAGTAGGGACAGGGTCATCTACGAGCAGTACTTC | CASRDRVIYEQYF
TRBJ2-3 | once | TRBV7-2 | TRBD2 | TGTGCCAGCAGCTCTAGCGGGCGGGTCAGCACAGATACGCAGTATTTT | CASSSSGRVSTDTQYF